This T cell receptor beta chain appears in the sequencing data of a study of cytomegalovirus exposure and HLA in healthy donors. The PCR contained 60 Vbeta and 13 Jbeta primers. Method: immunoSEQ multiplex PCR; TCRdb's copy keeps in-frame clones and lacks some. This sample carries 95,000 to 110,000 clones, 76% of them seen once, and the ten largest clones take 9% to 12%. CDR1 and CDR2 (germline): LNHDA, SQIVND (reference sequence). This CDR3 region has 16 residues. Deletions cut 0 bases from V and 6 bases from J, with 12 bases between. Sequenced: PBMCs. This sequence was found in a woman between 18 and 29 years old in good health and CMV-seropositive. The chain couples TRBV19 to TRBJ1-6; no clear D. The chain's CDR3 is CASSIEVLRGNSPLHF. The CDR3 DNA reads TGTGCCAGTAGTATAGAGGTCTTAAGAGGTAATTCACCCCTCCACTTT.